One and the same sample provided the 27 T cell receptor beta chains below, sequenced in a study of T cells in Graves' hyperthyroidism and ophthalmopathy. Authors of the study amplified TCR beta CDR3 regions from RNA transcripts. Primed by the HTBI set, a first-round RT-PCR was run on the TCR CDR3. From the multiplex PCR reads, TCRdb called clonotypes with MiXCR, one entry per CDR3 protein. Of around 350,000 distinct CDR3 sequences detected, over 15% appear once; the ten largest clones hold about 4%. The sample consisted of blood. These receptors were obtained from a woman younger than 35 with Graves' hyperthyroidism.

In this sample, this clonotype turned up many times. This rearrangement joins TRBV7-3 to TRBJ2-5; D call uncertain. Between the trimmed V and J ends, which lost 5 bases and 7 bases, there was a span of 14 bases. The CDR3 contains 13 residues. The germline CDR1 and CDR2 sequences are SGHTA and FQGTGA. The CDR3 spells CASSLDWEGTQYF. The CDR3 DNA sequence: TGTGCCAGCAGCCTAGACTGGGAAGGGACCCAGTACTTC.

Many counts were recorded for this clonotype. The chain has TRBV20-1 and TRBJ1-2; 9 positions match TRBD1. V was pared by 3 bases and J by 3 bases, with 2 bases of the junction left unmatched. Germline V CDR1 and CDR2: DFQATT, SNEGSKA (reference sequence). The CDR3 is 13 residues long. CDR3 bases: TGCAGTGCTAGCCGGACAGGGGACTATGGCTACACCTTC. Amino acid sequence: CSASRTGDYGYTF.

The genes are TRBV5-1 and TRBJ2-4; the D gene is possibly TRBD1 (6 bases). Trimming removed 3 bases at V and 1 base at J, with 14 bases between. This CDR3 is 16 amino acids long. Germline V gives CDR1 SGHRS, CDR2 YFSETQ. In DNA form, the CDR3 reads TGCGCCAGCAGCTCTACAGGGATGTGGGCCAAAAACATTCAGTACTTC. The encoded protein is CASSSTGMWAKNIQYF.

This clonotype has at least ten counts. The chain combines TRBV20-1 with TRBJ2-5; TRBD2 aligns across 12 bases. Germline-derived CDR1 and CDR2 are DFQATT and SNEGSKA (reference sequence). V was pared by 4 bases and J by 4 bases, with 4 bases of the junction left unmatched. This CDR3 spans 14 amino acids. The CDR3 loop is CSATPGLAGETQYF. CDR3 sequence (DNA): TGCAGTGCTACTCCGGGACTAGCGGGAGAGACCCAGTACTTC.

In this sample, this clonotype turned up many times. The rearrangement uses TRBV6-1 and TRBJ2-5, with 7 bases aligning to TRBD1. CDR3 length: 13 amino acids. From germline, CDR1 is MNHNS and CDR2 SASEGT. V shed 6 bases and J 2 bases; nucleotides not matched to a gene: 3. The CDR3 DNA sequence: TGTGCCAGCAGATCGGGACAGCAAGAGACCCAGTACTTC. Protein product: CASRSGQQETQYF.

This clonotype was seen many times. The chain joins TRBV14 to TRBJ2-7, with D perhaps matching TRBD1 (6 bases). Trimming removed 1 base at V and 2 bases at J, with 12 bases between. CDR1 SGHDN and CDR2 FVKESK come from the germline V gene. This CDR3 spans 15 amino acids. DNA for the CDR3: TGTGCCAGCAGCCAAGCTAGGGACATTACCTACGAGCAGTACTTC. It specifies CASSQARDITYEQYF.

The table lists this clonotype with many counts. The chain links TRBV15 to TRBJ2-7; possibly TRBD2 for D (6 bases). The CDR3 has 14 residues. With 5 bases removed from V and 3 bases from J, the gap between germline ends came to 14 bases. From germline, CDR1 is LNHNV and CDR2 YYDKDF (reference sequence). The CDR3 DNA reads as TGTGCCACCAGCCTCGAGCGGGTGATCTACGAGCAGTACTTC. Translating gives CATSLERVIYEQYF.

The sample holds many counts of this clonotype. The chain combines TRBV27 with TRBJ2-7; D unresolved. The CDR3 is 17 residues long. Germline CDR1 reads MNHEY; CDR2 reads SMNVEV (reference sequence). Trimming removed 1 base at V and 1 base at J, with 17 bases between. The CDR3 here is CASSLYRALKGSYEQYF. The CDR3 bases are TGTGCCAGCAGTTTATACCGGGCCCTTAAAGGGTCCTACGAGCAGTACTTC.

This clonotype was counted ten times or more. The rearrangement uses TRBV13 and TRBJ1-1; TRBD1 agrees at 7 bases. The junction had 11 bases not matched to a gene; V was cut back by 6 bases and J by 4 bases. CDR3 size: 15 residues. CDR1 is PRHDT and CDR2 is FYEKMQ in the germline V gene (reference sequence). CDR3 residues: CASSPTFDRVTEAFF. For the CDR3, the DNA is TGTGCCAGCAGTCCAACCTTCGACAGGGTCACTGAAGCTTTCTTT.

This clonotype was seen repeatedly, ten times or more. The chain employs TRBV9 and TRBJ2-7; TRBD1 might be the D (6 bases). The CDR3 contains 14 residues. V was shortened by 3 bases and J by 2 bases, with 12 bases between the two germline ends. CDR1 SGDLS and CDR2 YYNGEE come from the germline V gene. CDR3 loop: CASSETGYTYEQYF. The CDR3 DNA reads TGTGCCAGCAGCGAAACAGGGTATACCTACGAGCAGTACTTC.

This clonotype has ten or more counts. This chain connects TRBV20-1 to TRBJ2-7; D gene ambiguous. This CDR3 has 13 residues. The V and J ends lost 1 base and 6 bases respectively, with 13 bases between them. Germline V lookup: CDR1 DFQATT, CDR2 SNEGSKA (reference sequence). CDR3 sequence (DNA): TGCAGTGCTAGAGTTCTTCAGGTCCCCGAGCAGTACTTC. Its translation: CSARVLQVPEQYF.

Ten or more counts support this clonotype. The CDR3 sequence: CASSSTGTVNYGYTF. The CDR3 DNA sequence: TGTGCCAGCAGTTCAACCGGGACGGTTAACTATGGCTACACCTTC. The rearrangement joins TRBV6-5 to TRBJ1-2, with a weak D call TRBD1 (5 bases). Germline V gene lookup returns CDR1 MNHEY and CDR2 SVGAGI. CDR3 length equals 15 residues. Trimming removed 4 bases from V and 1 base from J, with 13 bases in between.

The CDR3 DNA is TGCGCCAGCAGCGCACGGGACTCAATCACAGATACGCAGTATTTT. This sequence encodes CASSARDSITDTQYF. The chain joins TRBV5-1 to TRBJ2-3; possibly TRBD2 for D (6 bases). V was trimmed by 4 bases and J by 2 bases, leaving 14 bases between them. CDR1 and CDR2 (germline): SGHRS, YFSETQ. The CDR3 length is 15 residues.

This clonotype was recorded at least ten times. V usage is TRBV13 and J usage is TRBJ2-5; possibly TRBD1 for D (6 bases). V was cut by 5 bases and J by 0 bases, with 10 bases left in between. The CDR3 covers 14 residues. Germline V gene sequence: CDR1 PRHDT, CDR2 FYEKMQ (reference sequence). The CDR3 spells CASSQDRHQETQYF. The CDR3 nucleotides read TGTGCCAGCAGCCAAGACAGGCACCAAGAGACCCAGTACTTC.

This clonotype appeared a few times. V is TRBV7-2 and J is TRBJ2-7; no clear D gene. The length of the CDR3 is 15 residues. Germline-derived CDR1 and CDR2 are SGHTA and FQGNSA. V shed 3 bases and J shed 2 bases, with 14 bases lying between them. For the CDR3, the DNA is TGTGCCAGCAGCTTTAACTATCTCTCTACCTACGAGCAGTACTTC. This encodes CASSFNYLSTYEQYF.

This clonotype turned up a few times. The chain carries TRBV4-1 and TRBJ2-7; D is perhaps TRBD1 or TRBD2 (5 bases each). V gave up 1 base and J gave up 2 bases, with 12 bases separating them. The CDR3 runs 15 residues. The germline V gene has CDR1 MGHRA and CDR2 YSYEKL. The chain's CDR3 is CASSQVGRRTYEQYF. For the CDR3, the DNA is TGCGCCAGCAGCCAAGTGGGACGGCGAACCTACGAGCAGTACTTC.

At least ten counts were recorded for this clonotype. The chain combines TRBV12-3 or TRBV12-4 with TRBJ2-5; 10 nucleotides line up with TRBD1. Germline trimming cut 8 bases from V and 5 bases from J; bases unmatched to any gene: 8. There are 14 residues in the CDR3. As DNA, the CDR3 is TGTGCCAGCGTCAGGGACAGGGGAAGGGAGACCCAGTACTTC. This translates into CASVRDRGRETQYF.

This clonotype was counted a few times. One junction end does not reproduce the germline sequence, and a read error may be involved. The chain combines TRBV12-3 or TRBV12-4 with TRBJ2-4; no definite D call. The CDR3 consists of 16 residues. The CDR3 sequence: CASSYLGAGPKNIKYF. CDR3 nucleotides: TGTGCCAGCAGCTACCTCGGCGCAGGACCCAAAAACATTAAGTACTTC.

There are many counts of this clonotype. The V call is TRBV5-1, the J call TRBJ2-7; unclear D gene. Trimming left V 0 bases short and J 0 bases short, with 16 bases between. Germline values: CDR1 SGHRS, CDR2 YFSETQ. The CDR3 totals 17 residues. The CDR3 bases are TGCGCCAGCAGCTTGGCCGTGTTGTCAGAACTCTCCTACGAGCAGTACTTC. It translates to CASSLAVLSELSYEQYF.

The chain combines TRBV19 with TRBJ1-2; 8 bases line up with TRBD1. J was trimmed by 2 bases and V by 7 bases; bases with no gene match: 9. Germline CDR1 and CDR2: LNHDA and SQIVND (reference sequence). The CDR3 is made up of 15 amino acids. The CDR3 protein is CASTPRTGWNYGYTF. The CDR3 region has the DNA TGTGCCAGTACTCCGAGGACAGGGTGGAACTATGGCTACACCTTC.

Only a few counts were recorded for this clonotype. One end of the junction is discordant with germline, which a read error may explain. The chain employs TRBV29-1 and TRBJ2-7; D ambiguous. Germline V gene sequence: CDR1 SQVTM, CDR2 ANQGSEA. The CDR3 runs 11 residues. CDR3 loop: CGVESSYEQYF. Written as DNA, the CDR3 is TGCGGCGTTGAATCCAGCTACGAGCAGTACTTC.

This clonotype was picked up many times. This chain connects TRBV6-5 to TRBJ2-2; D is possibly TRBD1 (5 bases). Germline-derived CDR1 and CDR2 are MNHEY and SVGAGI. The CDR3 spans 16 residues. Trimming stripped 3 bases from V and 0 bases from J, with 11 bases between. This CDR3 is CASSYNPRANTGELFF. DNA for the CDR3: TGTGCCAGCAGTTATAATCCCAGGGCGAACACCGGGGAGCTGTTTTTT.

This clonotype appeared a few times. This chain uses TRBV5-1 with TRBJ1-2; 7 bases are a match to TRBD1. The length of the CDR3 is 13 residues. The germline CDR1 and CDR2 sequences are SGHRS and YFSETQ. Unmatched junction bases numbered 4, after V lost 2 bases and J lost 6 bases. CDR3 residues: CASSFQGGDGYTF. In nucleotides, the CDR3 is TGCGCCAGCAGCTTCCAGGGGGGGGATGGCTACACCTTC.

This clonotype was recorded at least ten times. The gene calls are TRBV7-9 and TRBJ1-1; D ambiguous. Germline V lookup: CDR1 SEHNR, CDR2 FQNEAQ (reference sequence). The CDR3 has 14 residues. The ends were cut back, 2 bases at V and 6 bases at J, with 13 bases in the middle. The DNA for the CDR3 is TGTGCCAGCAGCTTATTAGGGAGCAGGCCTGAAGCTTTCTTT. Translated: CASSLLGSRPEAFF.

The genes are TRBV2 and TRBJ2-7; 9 positions match TRBD2. V was clipped by 7 bases and J by 5 bases; unmatched bases: 12. CDR1 and CDR2 (germline): SNHLY, FYNNEI. The CDR3 loop spans 15 amino acids. CDR3 DNA: TGTGCCAGCAAATGGAGCGGGGGGCCGAGGGACGAGCAGTACTTC. Encoded protein: CASKWSGGPRDEQYF.

This clonotype was seen many times. V is TRBV7-6 and J is TRBJ2-7; TRBD2 agrees at 7 bases. The CDR3 totals 17 residues. In germline, CDR1 is SGHVS, CDR2 FNYEAQ. The junction had 10 bases not matched to a gene; V was cut back by 2 bases and J by 0 bases. CDR3 sequence reads: CASSLHYMVAGSYEQYF. As DNA, the CDR3 is TGTGCCAGCAGCTTACATTATATGGTAGCGGGCTCCTACGAGCAGTACTTC.

This clonotype came up many times. The genes are TRBV10-3 and TRBJ1-2, with 10 nucleotides matching TRBD1. CDR1 and CDR2 (germline): ENHRY, SYGVKD. This CDR3 is 12 amino acids long. Trimming cost V 8 bases and J 10 bases; bases outside gene matches: 7. The CDR3, as DNA: TGTGCCATCGCTTCGGGGACAGGGGACTACACCTTC. Amino acid sequence: CAIASGTGDYTF.